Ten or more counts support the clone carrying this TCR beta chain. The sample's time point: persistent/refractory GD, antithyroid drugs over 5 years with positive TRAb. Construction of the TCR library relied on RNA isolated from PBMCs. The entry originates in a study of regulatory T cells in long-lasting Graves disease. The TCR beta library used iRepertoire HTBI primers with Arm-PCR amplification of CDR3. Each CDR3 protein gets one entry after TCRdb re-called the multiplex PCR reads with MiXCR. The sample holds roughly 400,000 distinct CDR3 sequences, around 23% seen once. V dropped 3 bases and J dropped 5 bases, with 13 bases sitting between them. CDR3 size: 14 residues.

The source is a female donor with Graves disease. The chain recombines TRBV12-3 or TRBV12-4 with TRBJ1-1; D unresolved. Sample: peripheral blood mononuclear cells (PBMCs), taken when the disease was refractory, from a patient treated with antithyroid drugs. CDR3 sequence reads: CASSFPHGFTEAFF. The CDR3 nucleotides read TGTGCCAGCAGTTTCCCCCACGGTTTTACTGAAGCTTTCTTT.